Following are 6 T cell receptor beta chains from one sample sequenced in a study of blood T cell repertoires in COVID-19. Profiling relied on immunoSEQ multiplex PCR, and the TCRdb table lists in-frame clones only, not all of them. The sample has around 370,000 clones; 88% are singletons. Material for sequencing was PBMCs or T cells enriched from blood (not recorded which). Source of these receptors: a woman aged 18-29 years who had recovered from COVID-19.

J is TRBJ2-1 and V is TRBV6-4; TRBD1 matches 9 bases. The CDR3 contains 14 residues. The germline V gene has CDR1 MRHNA and CDR2 SNTAGT. The junction had 5 bases not matched to a gene; V was cut back by 5 bases and J by 6 bases. This CDR3 reads CASSTQGAANEQFF. In nucleotides, the CDR3 is TGTGCCAGCAGTACACAGGGGGCGGCCAATGAGCAGTTCTTC.

The chain joins TRBV4-1 to TRBJ2-5; D unresolved. CDR3 size: 16 residues. V was shortened by 0 bases and J by 5 bases, with 16 bases between the two germline ends. Germline lookup yields CDR1 MGHRA and CDR2 YSYEKL. CDR3 loop: CASSQEIGGPGETQYF. As DNA, the CDR3 is TGCGCCAGCAGCCAAGAGATCGGTGGGCCTGGGGAGACCCAGTACTTC.

The chain carries TRBV5-6 and TRBJ1-2; 11 bases map to TRBD1. The V segment lost 2 bases and the J segment 4 bases; nucleotides outside the gene matches: 4. Germline loops: CDR1 SGHDT, CDR2 YYEEEE. The CDR3 extends over 15 amino acids. The CDR3 DNA reads TGTGCCAGCAGCTTAGGACAGGGGGCGACCTATGGCTACACCTTC. Translation gives CASSLGQGATYGYTF.

The chain couples TRBV15 to TRBJ2-7; D is undetermined. This CDR3 spans 15 amino acids. V gave up 3 bases and J gave up 2 bases, with 14 bases separating them. Germline lookup yields CDR1 LNHNV and CDR2 YYDKDF (reference sequence). As DNA, the CDR3 is TGTGCCACCAGCAGGATCGACACCTTACCCTACGAGCAGTACTTC. Its translation: CATSRIDTLPYEQYF.

The gene calls are TRBV2 and TRBJ2-5; TRBD1 is a possible D gene (5 bases). V was pared by 9 bases and J by 5 bases, with 22 bases between. CDR3 length equals 15 residues. CDR1 and CDR2 from the germline V gene are SNHLY and FYNNEI. The DNA for the CDR3 is TGTGCCAGTGTTGGGGCGGCCGATGCACGGGAGACCCAGTACTTC. It specifies CASVGAADARETQYF. The whole variable domain, remainder taken from reference TRBV2 and TRBJ2-5, is EPEVTQTPSHQVTQMGQEVILRCVPISNHLYFYWYRQILGQKVEFLVSFYNNEISEKSEIFDDQFSVERPDGSNFTLKIRSTKLEDSAMYFCASVGAADARETQYFGPGTRLLVL.

This sequence joins TRBV5-4 and TRBJ2-7; D is possibly TRBD1 (5 bases). The CDR3 has 12 amino acids. Germline V gene sequence: CDR1 SGHNT, CDR2 YYREEE (reference sequence). V was shortened by 4 bases and J by 5 bases, with 10 bases between the two germline ends. This chain's CDR3 is CASSRQQDEQYF. The CDR3 DNA reads as TGTGCCAGCAGCCGACAACAGGACGAGCAGTACTTC.